This T cell receptor (beta chain) was profiled in a study of T-cell memory formation after mild COVID-19 (dated by TCRdb to about 2021). For the study in its entirety: Most TCR sequence clusters were specific to one of the two donors. In two donors, T-cell clones that expanded and contracted after mild COVID-19 were followed by sequencing TCRalpha and TCRbeta repertoires longitudinally. The cohort was made up of two young adult volunteers, one female and one male, who were previously healthy. The full study reports these points: Contracting CD4+ clones were located mainly in the CM and EM memory subsets, whereas CD8+ clones were found to be enriched in EMRA. Whether the second-wave clones peaking on day 37 were SARS-CoV-2 specific was not confirmed. Only two mild cases were covered in the study, and larger cohorts including severe cases with pre-infection samples were considered necessary. From day 15 to 85, contracting clones showed balanced CD4/CD8 phenotypes, whereas a second wave of clones that expanded from day 15 to 37 leaned towards CD4+. Some responding clones were found in pre-infection memory, which suggests that pre-existing cross-reactive memory T cells took part in the SARS-CoV-2 response.

The germline V gene yields SGHAT for CDR1 and FQNNGV for CDR2. The CDR3 has 13 amino acids, counting the end cysteine and phenylalanine. Just the 39-base CDR3 DNA is kept, in frame starting at base 1. A distance of 7 bases separates the germline ends of V and J, which lose 0 bases and 7 bases respectively. Ficoll-Paque density gradient centrifugation was used to isolate PBMCs. Data came from an Illumina NovaSeq 6000. TCRalpha and TCRbeta cDNA libraries were built by 5'RACE with constant-segment primers, adding sample barcodes and unique molecular identifiers. RNA was extracted from every sample with Trizol reagent. Libraries were amplified in two PCR steps, with a second sample barcode and Illumina TruSeq adapters added in the second step. Libraries were sequenced on an Illumina NovaSeq with 2 x 150 bp paired-end reads. The paper's processing steps were these. The reads were demultiplexed and collapsed into UMI-guided consensus sequences using migec v1.2.7. Using mixcr v2.1.11, the UMI consensuses were aligned to TRA and TRB V and J templates and assembled into clonotypes. Clonotypes were classified as expanded or contracted when called significant by both edgeR and NoisET, with noise models trained on biological replicates. edgeR calls used a false discovery rate-adjusted p below 0.01 and a log2 fold-change threshold of 1. As an exploratory analysis of dynamics, PCA with hierarchical clustering was applied to max-normalized trajectories of the 1000 most abundant clonotypes. Separately sequenced CD4+ and CD8+ repertoires were used to assign the CD4 or CD8 phenotype of responding clones. TCRdb reanalyzed the raw reads on its own, using fastp at Q25 for trimming and MiXCR for clone calling, and kept in-frame beta chains. For every CDR3 protein sequence, its rows merge into one entry that carries the most common genes and DNA. The V and J calls were determined by TCRdb, not by the authors. The sample records 270,000 or so distinct CDR3 sequences, 16% of which are singletons. The ten biggest clones cover 20% to 25% of the sample.

Worth noting for this clonotype: Its antigen is unknown. No base-level quality is on record; no much larger clone is a single base apart.

Sequencing was done on a sample of PBMCs or a T cell subset sorted from them (not recorded which). The V and J genes are TRBV11-2 and TRBJ2-1, with the D gene not clear enough to name. This TCR was sampled from a man between 18 and 35 years old who had mild COVID-19 (a few samples of this study predate the infection). The sample titles of this study are shuffled in the database, so cell type and time point are left out; the donor was told from shared clones. The sequenced DNA: TGTGCCAGCAGCTTAGATGACGGGAATGAGCAGTTCTTC. Protein translation: CASSLDDGNEQFF.